Below, one T cell receptor beta chain is given with its context. Its target is not known. This sample is drawn from a study of T cell responses to AZD1222 COVID-19 vaccine. The wider study: Second-dose recipients at about 4 or about 12 weeks were treated as one pooled group.

Regarding the study as a whole: Repertoire collection took place solely once the T cell response had peaked. Once two AZD1222 doses were given, Spike-specific TCR breadth and depth went up. At baseline, seropositivity was found in only six or seven AZD1222 recipients.

Profiling relied on immunoSEQ multiplex PCR, and the TCRdb table lists in-frame clones only, not all of them. The data contain about 140,000 clones, approximately 90% of them singletons. This CDR3 contains 15 residues. V was shortened by 4 bases and J by 5 bases, with 18 bases between the two germline ends. The germline CDR1 and CDR2 sequences are SGHTA and FQGNSA. The sequence was obtained from an adult in good health. The chain uses TRBV7-2 and TRBJ2-7; D may be TRBD1 or TRBD2 (5 bases each). This specimen was peripheral blood, taken on day 0 of AZD1222 vaccination. CDR3 sequence (DNA): TGTGCCAGCAGCTACGGGACGTCGCGGATGGACGAGCAGTACTTC. Its translation is CASSYGTSRMDEQYF.